Given below is one TCR beta chain in context. Its antigen remains unidentified. Clinical symptoms, serum thyroxine and TRAb, thyroid ultrasound and orbital computed tomography were used for the diagnoses. The source of the PBMCs was 9.5 to 10 ml of fresh peripheral blood. The source of the sample is a study of T cells in Graves' hyperthyroidism and ophthalmopathy. Researchers took RNA transcripts and amplified the TCR beta CDR3 regions from them. TCR CDR3 underwent first-round RT-PCR with the HTBI primer set. TCRdb used MiXCR to reprocess the multiplex PCR reads, holding one entry per CDR3 protein. The sample shows fewer than 550,000 distinct CDR3 sequences, about 15% of them seen only once. The CDR3 totals 12 residues. Germline loops: CDR1 MNHEY, CDR2 SVGEGT. V lost 6 bases to trimming and J lost 1 base, with 7 bases between them. Study-level results: Most thyroid clonotypes expanded above 0.001 were also detected in blood. Using 13 V-J features, a model discriminated ophthalmopathy from stable hyperthyroidism.

The sequencing input was blood. The genes are TRBV6-2 or TRBV6-3 and TRBJ2-7; D unresolved. The TCR was taken from a woman aged 18 to 35 with Graves' hyperthyroidism. CDR3 sequence reads: CASSSISYEQYF. CDR3 DNA sequence: TGTGCCAGCAGCTCGATTTCCTACGAGCAGTACTTC.